Listed below are T cell receptor beta chains from one sample, sequenced in a study of cytomegalovirus exposure and HLA in healthy donors. Only in-frame clones appear in the TCRdb table, and some are missing; sequencing was by immunoSEQ multiplex PCR. The sample comprises about 190,000 clones, 75% to 80% of which are singletons, and under 7% rests with the top ten. Input material: PBMCs. Source of these receptors: a woman in her 30s in good health and CMV-seropositive. Both conserved end residues are trimmed from each CDR3. The order of the fields is clone size, V gene, CDR3 protein. Clone size appears in some rows only: once, few, many, or a class for an expanded clone.

clone_size: -
v_call: TRBV5-1
cdr3_aa: ASSSYAGSYNEQF

clone_size: -
v_call: TRBV5-6
cdr3_aa: ASSLASTVFTEAF

clone_size: -
v_call: TRBV7-9
cdr3_aa: ASSLKIANTGELF

clone_size: few
v_call: TRBV7-9
cdr3_aa: ASSLGQGERPQH

clone_size: -
v_call: TRBV5-4
cdr3_aa: ASSFGSLVAGDEQY

clone_size: -
v_call: TRBV5-1
cdr3_aa: ASSSSGYRGNEQF

clone_size: -
v_call: TRBV15
cdr3_aa: ATSRGGGYNEQF

clone_size: -
v_call: TRBV9
cdr3_aa: ASSSTPVSGQY

clone_size: -
v_call: TRBV4-3
cdr3_aa: ASSQNLPGQTTNEKLF

clone_size: once
v_call: TRBV5-1
cdr3_aa: ASSRASGGSGTDTQY

clone_size: -
v_call: TRBV28
cdr3_aa: ASSLSGEGYEQY

clone_size: -
v_call: TRBV5-1
cdr3_aa: ASSAPGADTQY